These 9 T cell receptor beta chains originate from one sample sequenced in a study of T cells in Graves' hyperthyroidism and ophthalmopathy. Amplification of TCR beta CDR3 regions was performed using RNA transcripts as template. An initial round of RT-PCR targeting the TCR CDR3 relied on the HTBI primer set. TCRdb redid the calling of the multiplex PCR reads with MiXCR, one entry per CDR3 protein. The sample carries about 700,000 distinct CDR3 sequences, 12% to 15% recorded once. Sequencing used blood. The receptors shown here come from a woman younger than 35 with Graves' hyperthyroidism.

Many counts were recorded for this clonotype. The DNA of the CDR3 is TGTGCCAGCAGTGAAAGGATGGTAGTAGCCAAAAACATTCAGTACTTC. Translating it yields CASSERMVVAKNIQYF. This sequence joins TRBV28 and TRBJ2-4; D is unresolved. Germline CDR1 is MDHEN and CDR2 is SYDVKM. V was pared by 5 bases and J by 0 bases, with 14 bases between. The CDR3 extends over 16 amino acids.

This clonotype was counted at least ten times. The chain links TRBV18 to TRBJ1-3, with D perhaps matching TRBD1 (5 bases). Trimming cost V 3 bases and J 4 bases, with 16 bases left between them. The CDR3 consists of 16 residues. Germline V gene lookup returns CDR1 KGHSH and CDR2 LQKENI. CDR3 DNA sequence: TGTGCCAGCTCACCGTACCAGGGTTCGTCAGGAAACACCATATATTTT. This gives the protein CASSPYQGSSGNTIYF. The full variable domain, in which reference TRBV18 and TRBJ1-3 provide the parts outside the CDR3, is NAGVMQNPRHLVRRRGQEARLRCSPMKGHSHVYWYRQLPEEGLKFMVYLQKENIIDESGMPKERFSAEFPKEGPSILRIQQVVRGDSAAYFCASSPYQGSSGNTIYFGEGSWLTVV.

The sample holds many counts of this clonotype. The V gene is TRBV4-1, the J gene TRBJ1-5, with a weak D call TRBD1 (5 bases). The CDR3 contains 14 residues. Trimming pared 4 bases from V and 5 bases from J, leaving 12 bases between. Germline V gene lookup returns CDR1 MGHRA and CDR2 YSYEKL. The CDR3 loop reads CASSRRDGDQPQHF. DNA of the CDR3: TGCGCCAGCAGCCGACGGGACGGGGATCAGCCCCAGCATTTT.

This clonotype was found a few times. V and J are TRBV4-1 and TRBJ1-4; possibly TRBD1 for D (5 bases). The V gene lost 1 base and the J gene lost 0 bases, with 18 bases spanning the gap. The V gene's germline CDR1 is MGHRA and CDR2 YSYEKL. This CDR3 region has 19 residues. CDR3 sequence reads: CASSQGRSGHGATNEKLFF. The CDR3 DNA is TGCGCCAGCAGCCAAGGTCGCTCAGGACATGGCGCAACTAATGAAAAACTGTTTTTT.

The chain is built from TRBV30 and TRBJ2-7; D may be TRBD1 or TRBD2 (5 bases each). There are 16 residues in the CDR3. From germline, CDR1 is GTSNPN and CDR2 SVGIG (reference sequence). V shed 1 base and J shed 0 bases, with 16 bases lying between them. DNA for the CDR3: TGTGCCTGGAGTGCTATTATGGGACGGAGCTCCTACGAGCAGTACTTC. Translation gives CAWSAIMGRSSYEQYF.

On this clonotype: This may be a read error: a much more frequent sequence differs by one nucleotide. The chain couples TRBV7-9 to TRBJ2-5; 9 nucleotides align to TRBD1. CDR1 and CDR2 (germline): SEHNR, FQNEAQ (reference sequence). The CDR3 has 16 amino acids. The CDR3 sequence is CAGSSAKGTGQETQYF. Written as DNA, the CDR3 is TGTGCCGGCAGCTCCGCAAAGGGGACAGGGCAAGAGACCCAGTACTTC.

This clonotype occurred many times. This sequence joins TRBV28 and TRBJ2-1, with 7 bases aligning to TRBD1. The CDR3 extends over 12 amino acids. Trimming removed 7 bases from V and 5 bases from J; junction bases left unmatched: 2. Looked up from germline, CDR1 is MDHEN and CDR2 is SYDVKM. CDR3 bases: TGTGCCAGCAAAACAGGGGACAATGAGCAGTTCTTC. It is translated as CASKTGDNEQFF.

Comment on this clonotype: A much larger clone differs by one base, so this may be a read error. The chain joins TRBV15 to TRBJ2-1, with a possible D match to TRBD1 (6 bases). The CDR3 consists of 14 residues. From germline, CDR1 is LNHNV and CDR2 YYDKDF (reference sequence). V dropped 0 bases and J dropped 9 bases, with 12 bases sitting between them. The CDR3 is CATSRDYRDGEQFF. DNA for the CDR3: TGTGCCACCAGCAGAGATTACAGGGACGGTGAGCAGTTCTTC.

This clonotype has ten or more counts. The chain recombines TRBV2 with TRBJ1-1, with D uncertain. V lost 6 bases, J lost 5 bases, and 13 bases lay in between. The germline V gene encodes CDR1 SNHLY and CDR2 FYNNEI. The CDR3 runs 13 residues. CDR3 sequence: CASSSLGRTEAFF. The CDR3 DNA is TGTGCCAGCAGCTCCCTCGGGCGAACTGAAGCTTTCTTT.